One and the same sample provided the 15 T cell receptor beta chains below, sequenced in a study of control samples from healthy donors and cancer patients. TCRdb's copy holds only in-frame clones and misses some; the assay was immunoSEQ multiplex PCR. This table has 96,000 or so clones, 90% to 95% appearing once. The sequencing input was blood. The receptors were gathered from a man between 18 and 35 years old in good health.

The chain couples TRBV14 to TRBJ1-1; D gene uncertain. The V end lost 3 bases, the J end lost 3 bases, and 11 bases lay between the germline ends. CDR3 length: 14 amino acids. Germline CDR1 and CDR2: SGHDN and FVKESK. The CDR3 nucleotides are TGTGCCAGCAGCCAGGGAGCCTGGGACACTGAAGCTTTCTTT. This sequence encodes CASSQGAWDTEAFF.

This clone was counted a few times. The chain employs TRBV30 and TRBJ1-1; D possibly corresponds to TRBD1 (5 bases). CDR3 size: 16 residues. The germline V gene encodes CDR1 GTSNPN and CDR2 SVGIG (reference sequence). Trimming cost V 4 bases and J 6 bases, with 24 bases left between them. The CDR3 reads CAWNPNPGRAGAEAFF. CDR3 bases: TGTGCCTGGAATCCCAATCCCGGCCGCGCGGGGGCTGAAGCTTTCTTT.

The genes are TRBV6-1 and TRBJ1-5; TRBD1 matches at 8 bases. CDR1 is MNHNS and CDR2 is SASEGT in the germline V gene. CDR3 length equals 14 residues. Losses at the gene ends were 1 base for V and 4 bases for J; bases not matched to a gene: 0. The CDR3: CASSEGTGNQPQHF. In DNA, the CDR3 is TGTGCCAGCAGTGAAGGGACAGGGAATCAGCCCCAGCATTTT.

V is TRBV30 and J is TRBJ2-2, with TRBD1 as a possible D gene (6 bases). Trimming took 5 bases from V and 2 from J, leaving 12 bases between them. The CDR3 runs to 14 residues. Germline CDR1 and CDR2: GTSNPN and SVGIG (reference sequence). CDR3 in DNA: TGTGCCTGGGGGACGGACAGTAACACCGGGGAGCTGTTTTTT. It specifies CAWGTDSNTGELFF.

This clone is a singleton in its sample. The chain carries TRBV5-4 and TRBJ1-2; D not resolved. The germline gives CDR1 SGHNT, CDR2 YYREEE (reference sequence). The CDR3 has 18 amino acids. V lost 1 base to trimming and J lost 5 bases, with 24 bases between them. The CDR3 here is CASSLFGIERADPYGYTF. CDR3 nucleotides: TGTGCCAGCAGCTTGTTTGGTATCGAAAGGGCCGATCCGTATGGCTACACCTTC.

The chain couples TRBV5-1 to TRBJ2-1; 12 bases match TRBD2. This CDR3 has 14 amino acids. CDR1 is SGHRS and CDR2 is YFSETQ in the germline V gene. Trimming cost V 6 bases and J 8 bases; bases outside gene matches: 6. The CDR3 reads CASISSGRADEQFF. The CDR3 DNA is TGCGCCAGCATCTCTAGCGGGAGGGCGGATGAGCAGTTCTTC. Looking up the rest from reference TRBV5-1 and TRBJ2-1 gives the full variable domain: KAGVTQTPRYLIKTRGQQVTLSCSPISGHRSVSWYQQTPGQGLQFLFEYFSETQRNKGNFPGRFSGRQFSNSRSEMNVSTLELGDSALYLCASISSGRADEQFFGPGTRLTVL.

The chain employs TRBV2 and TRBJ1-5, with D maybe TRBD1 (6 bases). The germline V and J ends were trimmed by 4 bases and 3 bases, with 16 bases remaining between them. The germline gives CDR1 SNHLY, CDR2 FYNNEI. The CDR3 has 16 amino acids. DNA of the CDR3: TGTGCCAGCAGTGGGGAAGGGGGGGGTTTCAATCAGCCCCAGCATTTT. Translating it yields CASSGEGGGFNQPQHF. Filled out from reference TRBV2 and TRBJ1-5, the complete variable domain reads EPEVTQTPSHQVTQMGQEVILRCVPISNHLYFYWYRQILGQKVEFLVSFYNNEISEKSEIFDDQFSVERPDGSNFTLKIRSTKLEDSAMYFCASSGEGGGFNQPQHFGDGTRLSIL.

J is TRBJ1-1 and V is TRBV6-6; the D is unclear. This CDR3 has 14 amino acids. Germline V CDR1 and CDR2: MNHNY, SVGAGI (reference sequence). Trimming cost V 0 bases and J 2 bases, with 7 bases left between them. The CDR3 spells CASSYSEGNTEAFF. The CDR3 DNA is TGTGCCAGCAGTTACTCCGAGGGTAACACTGAAGCTTTCTTT.

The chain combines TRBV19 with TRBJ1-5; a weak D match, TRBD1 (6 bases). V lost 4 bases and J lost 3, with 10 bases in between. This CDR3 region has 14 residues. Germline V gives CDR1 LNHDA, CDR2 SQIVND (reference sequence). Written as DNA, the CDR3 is TGTGCCAGTAGTAGAGGACAGCCCAATCAGCCCCAGCATTTT. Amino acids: CASSRGQPNQPQHF.

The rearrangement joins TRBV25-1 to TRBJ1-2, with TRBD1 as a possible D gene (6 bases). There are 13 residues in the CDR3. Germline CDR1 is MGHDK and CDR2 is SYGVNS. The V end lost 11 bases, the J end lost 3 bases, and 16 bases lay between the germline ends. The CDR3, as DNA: TGTGCCTCCTGGGACAAGGCTTACTATGGCTACACCTTC. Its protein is CASWDKAYYGYTF.

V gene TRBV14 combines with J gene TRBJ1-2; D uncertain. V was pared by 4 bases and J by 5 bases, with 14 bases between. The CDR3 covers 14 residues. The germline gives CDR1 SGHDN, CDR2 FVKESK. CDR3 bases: TGTGCCAGCAGCCCCCGGGCAGTAACTTATGGCTACACCTTC. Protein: CASSPRAVTYGYTF.

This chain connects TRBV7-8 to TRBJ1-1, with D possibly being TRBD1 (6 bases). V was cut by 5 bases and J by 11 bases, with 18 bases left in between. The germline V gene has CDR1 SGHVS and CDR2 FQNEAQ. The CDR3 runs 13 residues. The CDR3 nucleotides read TGTGCCAGCAGCCCAGGCCAGGGGCCTCGGGCTTTCTTT. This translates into CASSPGQGPRAFF.

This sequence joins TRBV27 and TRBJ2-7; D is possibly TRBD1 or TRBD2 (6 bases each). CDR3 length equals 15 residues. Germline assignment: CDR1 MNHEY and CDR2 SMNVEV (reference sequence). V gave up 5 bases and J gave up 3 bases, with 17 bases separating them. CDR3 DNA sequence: TGTGCCAGCAGTAACAGGGAGGCCGGCTACTACGAGCAGTACTTC. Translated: CASSNREAGYYEQYF.

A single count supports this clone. CDR3 DNA: TGTGCCAGCAGTTACTCCGGAAATTCACCCCTCCACTTT. Its translation: CASSYSGNSPLHF. V and J are TRBV6-5 and TRBJ1-6; D not resolved. The germline V gene encodes CDR1 MNHEY and CDR2 SVGAGI. Deletions cut 0 bases from V and 7 bases from J, with 4 bases between. This CDR3 spans 13 amino acids.

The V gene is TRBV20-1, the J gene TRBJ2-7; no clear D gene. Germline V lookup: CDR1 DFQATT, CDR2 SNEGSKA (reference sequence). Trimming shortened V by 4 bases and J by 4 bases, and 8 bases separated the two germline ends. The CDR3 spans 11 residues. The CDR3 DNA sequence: TGCAGTGCTATAAAACTTTACGAGCAGTACTTC. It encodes CSAIKLYEQYF.